This is a list of T cell receptor beta chains from one sample in a study of early stage breast cancer tumors. Clones were sequenced by immunoSEQ multiplex PCR, and TCRdb holds only the in-frame ones, with some missing. The sample has tens of thousands of clones, 60% to 80% seen once. The specimen sequenced was blood. These receptors were taken from a person in their 40s with breast cancer. Each CDR3 is given with its conserved first and last residue. D genes are given only for firm matches. Clone size is stated in some rows and not others, as once, few, many or a class when expanded.

V: TRBV7-9
J: TRBJ2-1
size: NA
D: TRBD1
DNA: TGTGCCAGCAGCTTACCAGGGACAGGACAATACAATGAGCAGTTCTTC
CDR3: CASSLPGTGQYNEQFF

V: TRBV19
J: TRBJ1-4
size: NA
D: NA
DNA: TGTGCCAGTAGTATAGTTGAGGGGGAAAAACTGTTTTTT
CDR3: CASSIVEGEKLFF

V: TRBV10-3
J: TRBJ2-5
size: NA
D: NA
DNA: TGTGCCATCAGTGAGTCTGGCAGCCTGAGGACCCAGTACTTC
CDR3: CAISESGSLRTQYF

V: TRBV30
J: TRBJ2-3
size: few
D: NA
DNA: TGTGCCTGGAGTCGGGGATCAGATACGCAGTATTTT
CDR3: CAWSRGSDTQYF

V: TRBV27
J: TRBJ2-4
size: NA
D: NA
DNA: TGTGCCAGCAGCTCCGGGACACCCCTAGCCAAAAACATTCAGTACTTC
CDR3: CASSSGTPLAKNIQYF

V: TRBV11-3
J: TRBJ1-2
size: NA
D: NA
DNA: TGTGCCAGCAGCTTTGAGAAGGGTGGCTACACCTTC
CDR3: CASSFEKGGYTF

V: TRBV4-1
J: TRBJ2-2
size: few
D: NA
DNA: TGCGCCAGCAGCCAAGATCGTGCCCGATCGAACACCGGGGAGCTGTTTTTT
CDR3: CASSQDRARSNTGELFF

V: TRBV9
J: TRBJ2-2
size: NA
D: TRBD2
DNA: TGTGCCAGCAGCCCGGGGACTAGCGGTCGGACCGGGGAGCTGTTTTTT
CDR3: CASSPGTSGRTGELFF

V: TRBV7-2
J: TRBJ2-2
size: NA
D: TRBD2
DNA: TGTGCCAGCAGCAAGTATCCTGCGGGAGGCGGGCAGGCCGGGGAGCTGTTTTTT
CDR3: CASSKYPAGGGQAGELFF

V: TRBV19
J: TRBJ1-3
size: few
D: NA
DNA: TGTGCCAGTAGTACCAGACGGACCTCTGGAAACACCATATATTTT
CDR3: CASSTRRTSGNTIYF

V: TRBV6-5
J: TRBJ2-7
size: NA
D: NA
DNA: TGTGCCAGCAGCTGGGGCTACGAGCAGTACTTC
CDR3: CASSWGYEQYF

V: TRBV2
J: TRBJ2-5
size: NA
D: NA
DNA: TGTGCCAGCAGTGAGAACCAAGAGACCCAGTACTTC
CDR3: CASSENQETQYF

V: TRBV7-2
J: TRBJ1-4
size: few
D: NA
DNA: TGTGCCAGCAGCCCTGGGGGGGGGCCGGAAAAACTGTTTTTT
CDR3: CASSPGGGPEKLFF

V: TRBV27
J: TRBJ1-4
size: medium-sized
D: TRBD1
DNA: TGTGCCAGCAGTTTAGACAGGGTAGCTGAAAAACTGTTTTTT
CDR3: CASSLDRVAEKLFF

V: TRBV7-8
J: TRBJ2-2
size: NA
D: NA
DNA: TGTGCCAGCAGCCCCCAATCCGGGACAACGAACACCGGGGAGCTGTTTTTT
CDR3: CASSPQSGTTNTGELFF

V: TRBV10-3
J: TRBJ2-5
size: NA
D: TRBD1
DNA: TGTGCCATCGCACCTCACAGGGGGCTAAGGCAAGAGACCCAGTACTTC
CDR3: CAIAPHRGLRQETQYF

V: TRBV5-6
J: TRBJ2-4
size: NA
D: TRBD1
DNA: TGTGCCAGCAGTCTCACGGGACAGGTAGTCGATGGCATTCAGTACTTC
CDR3: CASSLTGQVVDGIQYF

V: TRBV27
J: TRBJ1-2
size: NA
D: NA
DNA: TGTGCCAGCAGTTGGAACGGGGCCTACATTGGGGGCTACACCTTC
CDR3: CASSWNGAYIGGYTF

V: TRBV7-9
J: TRBJ2-1
size: NA
D: NA
DNA: TGTGCCAGCAGCACCGGGACCTACAATGAGCAGTTCTTC
CDR3: CASSTGTYNEQFF

V: TRBV11-3
J: TRBJ2-7
size: NA
D: NA
DNA: TGTGCCAGCAGCTTGGGGACGAGGCGGTTGTACGAGCAGTACTTC
CDR3: CASSLGTRRLYEQYF

V: TRBV15
J: TRBJ2-3
size: few
D: NA
DNA: TGTGCCACCAGCAGAGGGGGGTCGGGCACAGATACGCAGTATTTT
CDR3: CATSRGGSGTDTQYF

V: TRBV27
J: TRBJ2-1
size: NA
D: TRBD2
DNA: TGTGCCAGCAGTTTATCTTTAGCGGGAGCTCGTTTCCGTGAGCAGTTCTTC
CDR3: CASSLSLAGARFREQFF

V: TRBV27
J: TRBJ1-2
size: NA
D: NA
DNA: TGTGCCAGCAGTACTGCGGGGAGCAACTATGGCTACACCTTC
CDR3: CASSTAGSNYGYTF

V: TRBV4-1
J: TRBJ1-2
size: NA
D: NA
DNA: TGCGCCAGCAGCCAAGAATCTAACTATGGCTACACCTTC
CDR3: CASSQESNYGYTF

V: TRBV9
J: TRBJ1-1
size: NA
D: NA
DNA: TGTGCCAGCAGCGTAACAGGGTGGACTGAAGCTTTCTTT
CDR3: CASSVTGWTEAFF

V: TRBV19
J: TRBJ2-2
size: few
D: NA
DNA: TGTGCCAGTAGTATATCAGACAGGCACACCGGGGAGCTGTTTTTT
CDR3: CASSISDRHTGELFF

V: TRBV19
J: TRBJ2-3
size: NA
D: NA
DNA: TGTGCCAGTAGTATGGTAGCAGGATTTGTTCGCACAGATACGCAGTATTTT
CDR3: CASSMVAGFVRTDTQYF

V: TRBV19
J: TRBJ2-5
size: NA
D: TRBD1
DNA: TGTGCCAGTAGTGCGACAGGGGGCGGGGAGACCCAGTACTTC
CDR3: CASSATGGGETQYF

V: TRBV6-6
J: TRBJ2-1
size: NA
D: NA
DNA: TGTGCCAGCAGTGCTACAGGGACTGCGGATGAGCAGTTCTTC
CDR3: CASSATGTADEQFF

V: TRBV6-4
J: TRBJ2-1
size: NA
D: TRBD1
DNA: TGTGCCAGCAGTCTCCAACAGGGGGACAATGAGCAGTTCTTC
CDR3: CASSLQQGDNEQFF

V: TRBV6-1
J: TRBJ1-1
size: NA
D: NA
DNA: TGTGCCAGTACTGGTCCCCGGGGGGACACTGAAGCTTTCTTT
CDR3: CASTGPRGDTEAFF

V: TRBV27
J: TRBJ2-1
size: NA
D: NA
DNA: TGTGCCAGCAGACCAACGGGAGTACTGGGCTACAATGAGCAGTTCTTC
CDR3: CASRPTGVLGYNEQFF

V: TRBV15
J: TRBJ2-3
size: NA
D: TRBD2
DNA: TGTGCCACCAGCAGACAGACTAGCGGCACAGATACGCAGTATTTT
CDR3: CATSRQTSGTDTQYF

V: TRBV27
J: TRBJ2-1
size: NA
D: NA
DNA: TGTGCCAGCAGTTCCCTTTTGTGGGGACGGCGCTCCTACAATGAGCAGTTCTTC
CDR3: CASSSLLWGRRSYNEQFF

V: TRBV5-1
J: TRBJ1-1
size: NA
D: TRBD1
DNA: TGCGCCAGTAGACAGGGAAAGAACACTGAAGCTTTCTTT
CDR3: CASRQGKNTEAFF

V: TRBV7-6
J: TRBJ2-3
size: NA
D: NA
DNA: TGTGCCAGCAGCTTAGCTGCCGGGGTCGGTCAGGGTACGCAGTATTTT
CDR3: CASSLAAGVGQGTQYF

V: TRBV20-1
J: TRBJ2-1
size: NA
D: NA
DNA: TGCAGTGCGCAGAACGGAGATGAGCAGTTCTTC
CDR3: CSAQNGDEQFF

V: TRBV25-1
J: TRBJ2-7
size: NA
D: NA
DNA: TGTGCCAGCAGTGGGCGAGATAGTACCTACGAGCAGTACTTC
CDR3: CASSGRDSTYEQYF

V: TRBV6-4
J: TRBJ1-1
size: NA
D: NA
DNA: TGTGCCAGCAGTAGGGGGGGCGACGACACTGAAGCTTTCTTT
CDR3: CASSRGGDDTEAFF

V: TRBV30
J: TRBJ1-2
size: NA
D: NA
DNA: TGTGCCTGGAGTTCAACAGTGGGTGGCTACACCTTC
CDR3: CAWSSTVGGYTF

V: TRBV18
J: TRBJ2-7
size: few
D: NA
DNA: TGTGCCAGCTCACCTACCGGGTCGAACTACGAGCAGTACTTC
CDR3: CASSPTGSNYEQYF

V: TRBV9
J: TRBJ1-4
size: few
D: NA
DNA: TGTGCCAGCAGCGTAATGGGGACCTCTAATGAAAAACTGTTTTTT
CDR3: CASSVMGTSNEKLFF